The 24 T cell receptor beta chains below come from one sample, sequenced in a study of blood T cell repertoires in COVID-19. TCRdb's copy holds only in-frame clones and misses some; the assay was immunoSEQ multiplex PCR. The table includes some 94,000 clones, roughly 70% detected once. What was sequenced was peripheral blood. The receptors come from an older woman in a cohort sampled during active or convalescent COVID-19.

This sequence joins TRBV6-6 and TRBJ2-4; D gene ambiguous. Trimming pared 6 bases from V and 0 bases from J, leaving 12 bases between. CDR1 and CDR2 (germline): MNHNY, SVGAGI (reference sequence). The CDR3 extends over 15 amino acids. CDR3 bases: TGTGCCAGCAGCTCCCAACTACTAGCCAAAAACATTCAGTACTTC. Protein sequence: CASSSQLLAKNIQYF.

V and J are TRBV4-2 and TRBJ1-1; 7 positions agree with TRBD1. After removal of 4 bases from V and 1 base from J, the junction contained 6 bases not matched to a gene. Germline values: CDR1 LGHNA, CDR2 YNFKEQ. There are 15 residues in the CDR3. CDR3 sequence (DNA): TGTGCCAGCAGCCCACTGGGACAGAAGAACACTGAAGCTTTCTTT. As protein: CASSPLGQKNTEAFF.

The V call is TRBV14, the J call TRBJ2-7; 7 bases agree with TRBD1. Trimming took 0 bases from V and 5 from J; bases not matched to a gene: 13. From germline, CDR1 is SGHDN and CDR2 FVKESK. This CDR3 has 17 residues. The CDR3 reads CASSQDMGDRLYNEQYF. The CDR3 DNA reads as TGTGCCAGCAGCCAAGATATGGGGGACAGATTGTATAACGAGCAGTACTTC.

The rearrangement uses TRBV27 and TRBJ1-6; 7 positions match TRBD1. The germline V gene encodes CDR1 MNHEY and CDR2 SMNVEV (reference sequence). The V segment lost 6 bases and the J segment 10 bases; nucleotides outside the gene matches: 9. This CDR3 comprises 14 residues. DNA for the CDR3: TGTGCCAGCAGGCGGGACAGCCCTATATCACCCCTCCACTTT. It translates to CASRRDSPISPLHF.

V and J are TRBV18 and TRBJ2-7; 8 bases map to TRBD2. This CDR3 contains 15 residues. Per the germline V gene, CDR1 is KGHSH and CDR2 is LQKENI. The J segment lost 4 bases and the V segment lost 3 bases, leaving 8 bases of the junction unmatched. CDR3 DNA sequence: TGTGCCAGCTCACCTTATGGGACTAGTTCATACGAGCAGTACTTC. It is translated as CASSPYGTSSYEQYF.

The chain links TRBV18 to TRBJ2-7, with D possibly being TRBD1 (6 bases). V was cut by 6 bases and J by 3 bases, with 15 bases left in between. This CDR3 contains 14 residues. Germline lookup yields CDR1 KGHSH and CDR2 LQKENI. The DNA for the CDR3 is TGTGCCAGCTCTACCAACACAGGGATCTACGAGCAGTACTTC. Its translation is CASSTNTGIYEQYF.

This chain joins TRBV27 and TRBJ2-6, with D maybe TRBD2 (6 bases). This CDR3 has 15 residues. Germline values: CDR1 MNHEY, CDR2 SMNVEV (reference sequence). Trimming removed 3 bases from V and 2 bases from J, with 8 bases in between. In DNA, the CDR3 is TGTGCCAGCAGTTTTTGGGGGGCTGGGGCCAACGTCCTGACTTTC. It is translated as CASSFWGAGANVLTF.

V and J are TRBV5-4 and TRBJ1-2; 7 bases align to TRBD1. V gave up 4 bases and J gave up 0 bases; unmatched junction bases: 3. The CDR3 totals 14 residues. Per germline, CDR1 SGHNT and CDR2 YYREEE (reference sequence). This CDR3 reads CASSRGQTNYGYTF. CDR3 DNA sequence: TGTGCCAGCAGCCGGGGACAGACTAACTATGGCTACACCTTC.

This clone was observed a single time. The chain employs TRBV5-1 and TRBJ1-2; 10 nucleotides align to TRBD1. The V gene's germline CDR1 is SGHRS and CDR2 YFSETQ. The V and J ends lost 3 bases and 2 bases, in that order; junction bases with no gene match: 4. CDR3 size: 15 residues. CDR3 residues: CASSSGQGTNYGYTF. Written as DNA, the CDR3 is TGCGCCAGCAGCTCGGGACAGGGGACGAACTATGGCTACACCTTC. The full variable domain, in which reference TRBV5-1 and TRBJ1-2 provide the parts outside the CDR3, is KAGVTQTPRYLIKTRGQQVTLSCSPISGHRSVSWYQQTPGQGLQFLFEYFSETQRNKGNFPGRFSGRQFSNSRSEMNVSTLELGDSALYLCASSSGQGTNYGYTFGSGTRLTVV.

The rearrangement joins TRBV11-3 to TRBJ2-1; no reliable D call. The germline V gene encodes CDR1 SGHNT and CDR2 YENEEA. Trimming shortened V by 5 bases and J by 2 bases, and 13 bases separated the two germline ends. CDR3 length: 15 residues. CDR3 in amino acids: CASSLGSSAYNEQFF. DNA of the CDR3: TGTGCCAGCAGCCTAGGGTCTTCGGCCTACAATGAGCAGTTCTTC. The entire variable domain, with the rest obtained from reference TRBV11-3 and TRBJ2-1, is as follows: EAGVVQSPRYKIIEKKQPVAFWCNPISGHNTLYWYLQNLGQGPELLIRYENEEAVDDSQLPKDRFSAERLKGVDSTLKIQPAELGDSAVYLCASSLGSSAYNEQFFGPGTRLTVL.

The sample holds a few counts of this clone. CDR3 nucleotide sequence: TGTGCCAGCAGCCTATCGGGGGGAGATACGCAGTATTTT. The encoded protein is CASSLSGGDTQYF. This rearrangement joins TRBV7-9 to TRBJ2-3, with 7 bases lining up with TRBD2. The CDR3 is made up of 13 amino acids. V gave up 5 bases and J gave up 5 bases; unmatched junction bases: 4. Germline V gives CDR1 SEHNR, CDR2 FQNEAQ (reference sequence). The full variable domain, its missing parts supplied by reference TRBV7-9 and TRBJ2-3, is DTGVSQNPRHKITKRGQNVTFRCDPISEHNRLYWYRQTLGQGPEFLTYFQNEAQLEKSRLLSDRFSAERPKGSFSTLEIQRTEQGDSAMYLCASSLSGGDTQYFGPGTRLTVL.

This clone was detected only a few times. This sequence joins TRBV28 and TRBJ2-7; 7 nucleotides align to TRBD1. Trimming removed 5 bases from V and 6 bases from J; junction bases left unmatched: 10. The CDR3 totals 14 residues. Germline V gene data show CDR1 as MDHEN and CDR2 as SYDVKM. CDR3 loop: CASSENRGSGEQYF. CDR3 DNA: TGTGCCAGCAGTGAGAACAGGGGATCAGGCGAGCAGTACTTC.

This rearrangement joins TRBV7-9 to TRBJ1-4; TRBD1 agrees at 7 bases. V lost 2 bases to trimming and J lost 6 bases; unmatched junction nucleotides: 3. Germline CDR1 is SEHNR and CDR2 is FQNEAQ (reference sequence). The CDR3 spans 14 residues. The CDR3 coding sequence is TGTGCCAGCAGCTTACGACAGGGAGATGAAAAACTGTTTTTT. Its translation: CASSLRQGDEKLFF.

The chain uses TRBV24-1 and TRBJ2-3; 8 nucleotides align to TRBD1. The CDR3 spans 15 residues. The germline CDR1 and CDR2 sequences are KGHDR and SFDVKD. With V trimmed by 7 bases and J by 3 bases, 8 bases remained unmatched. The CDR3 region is CATRETGASTDTQYF. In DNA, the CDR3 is TGTGCCACCAGGGAGACAGGGGCGTCGACAGATACGCAGTATTTT.

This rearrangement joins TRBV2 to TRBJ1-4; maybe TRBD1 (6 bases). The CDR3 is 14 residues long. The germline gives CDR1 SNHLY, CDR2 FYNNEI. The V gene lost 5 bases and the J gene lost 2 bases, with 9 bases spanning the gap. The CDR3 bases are TGTGCCAGCAGTTACAGGGTGACTAATGAAAAACTGTTTTTT. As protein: CASSYRVTNEKLFF.

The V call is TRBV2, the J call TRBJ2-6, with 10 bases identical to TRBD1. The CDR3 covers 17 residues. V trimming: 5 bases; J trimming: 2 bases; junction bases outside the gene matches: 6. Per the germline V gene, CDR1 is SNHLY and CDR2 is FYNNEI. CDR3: CASSPGQGITGANVLTF. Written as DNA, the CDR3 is TGTGCCAGCAGTCCGGGACAGGGGATAACTGGGGCCAACGTCCTGACTTTC.

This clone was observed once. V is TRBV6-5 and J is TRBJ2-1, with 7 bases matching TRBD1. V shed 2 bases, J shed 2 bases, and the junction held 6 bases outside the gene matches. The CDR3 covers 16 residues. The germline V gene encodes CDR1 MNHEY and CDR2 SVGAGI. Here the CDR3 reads CASSYIQGKTYNEQFF. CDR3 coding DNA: TGTGCCAGCAGTTACATACAGGGGAAAACCTACAATGAGCAGTTCTTC.

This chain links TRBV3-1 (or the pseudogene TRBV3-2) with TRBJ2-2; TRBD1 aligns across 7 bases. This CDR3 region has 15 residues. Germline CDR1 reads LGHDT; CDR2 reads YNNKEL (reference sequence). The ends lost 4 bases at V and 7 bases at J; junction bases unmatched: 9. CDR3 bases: TGTGCCAGCAGCCCAGGGACAGCCTCGGGCGGGGAGCTGTTTTTT. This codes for CASSPGTASGGELFF.

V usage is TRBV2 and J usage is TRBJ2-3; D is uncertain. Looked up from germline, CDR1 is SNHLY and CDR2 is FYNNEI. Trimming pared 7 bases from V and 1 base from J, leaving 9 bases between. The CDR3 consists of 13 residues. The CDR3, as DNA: TGTGCCAGCAAGATAAGCGGCACAGATACGCAGTATTTT. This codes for CASKISGTDTQYF.

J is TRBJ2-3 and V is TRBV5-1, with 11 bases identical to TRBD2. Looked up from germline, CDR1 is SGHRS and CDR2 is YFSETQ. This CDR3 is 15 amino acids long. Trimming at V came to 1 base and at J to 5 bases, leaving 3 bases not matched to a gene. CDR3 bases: TGCGCCAGCAGCTTGATGCTAGCGGGGGGAGATACGCAGTATTTT. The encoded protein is CASSLMLAGGDTQYF.

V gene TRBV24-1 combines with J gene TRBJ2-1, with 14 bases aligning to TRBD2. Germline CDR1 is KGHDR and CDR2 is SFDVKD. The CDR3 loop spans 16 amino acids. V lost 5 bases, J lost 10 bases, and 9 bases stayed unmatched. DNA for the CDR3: TGTGCCACCAGTGGGCCCGGACTAGCGGGGGGCGGGGAGCAGTTCTTC. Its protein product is CATSGPGLAGGGEQFF.

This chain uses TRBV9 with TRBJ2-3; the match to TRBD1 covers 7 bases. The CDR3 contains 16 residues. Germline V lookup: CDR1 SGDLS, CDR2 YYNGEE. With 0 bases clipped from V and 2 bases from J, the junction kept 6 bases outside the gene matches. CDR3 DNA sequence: TGTGCCAGCAGCGTAGTGGGACAGTCTACCACAGATACGCAGTATTTT. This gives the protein CASSVVGQSTTDTQYF. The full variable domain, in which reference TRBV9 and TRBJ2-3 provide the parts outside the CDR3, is DSGVTQTPKHLITATGQRVTLRCSPRSGDLSVYWYQQSLDQGLQFLIQYYNGEERAKGNILERFSAQQFPDLHSELNLSSLELGDSALYFCASSVVGQSTTDTQYFGPGTRLTVL.

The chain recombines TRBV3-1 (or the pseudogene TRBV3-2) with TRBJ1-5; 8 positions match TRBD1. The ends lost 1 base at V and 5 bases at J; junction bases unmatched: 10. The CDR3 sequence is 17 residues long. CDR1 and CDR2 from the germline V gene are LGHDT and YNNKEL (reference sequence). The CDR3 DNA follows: TGTGCCAGCAGCCAAGGGGGGGGCACAGGGGGAGATCAGCCCCAGCATTTT. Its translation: CASSQGGGTGGDQPQHF.

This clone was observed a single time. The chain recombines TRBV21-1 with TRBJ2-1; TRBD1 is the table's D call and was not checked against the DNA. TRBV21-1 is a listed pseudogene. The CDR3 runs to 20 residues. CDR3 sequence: CASSKNPPRGGTGGLDEQFF. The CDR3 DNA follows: TGTGCCAGCAGCAAAAACCCACCAAGGGGCGGGACAGGGGGCTTGGATGAGCAGTTCTTC.